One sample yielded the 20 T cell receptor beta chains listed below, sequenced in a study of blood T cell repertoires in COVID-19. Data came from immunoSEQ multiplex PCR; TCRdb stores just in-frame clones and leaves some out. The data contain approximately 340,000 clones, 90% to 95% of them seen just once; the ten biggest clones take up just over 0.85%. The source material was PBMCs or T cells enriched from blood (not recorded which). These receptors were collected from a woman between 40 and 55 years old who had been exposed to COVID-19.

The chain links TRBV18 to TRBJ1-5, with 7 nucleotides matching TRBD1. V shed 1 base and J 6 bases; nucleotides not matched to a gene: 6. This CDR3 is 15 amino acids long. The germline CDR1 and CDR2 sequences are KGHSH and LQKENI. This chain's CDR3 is CASSPQGALGQPQHF. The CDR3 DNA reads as TGTGCCAGCTCACCACAGGGGGCCCTTGGTCAGCCCCAGCATTTT.

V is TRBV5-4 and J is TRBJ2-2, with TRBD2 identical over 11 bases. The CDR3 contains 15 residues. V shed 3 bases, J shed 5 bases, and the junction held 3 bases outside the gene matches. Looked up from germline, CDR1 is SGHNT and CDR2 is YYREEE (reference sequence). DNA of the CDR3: TGTGCCAGCAGCTCTAGCGGGAGGATGACCGGGGAGCTGTTTTTT. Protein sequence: CASSSSGRMTGELFF.

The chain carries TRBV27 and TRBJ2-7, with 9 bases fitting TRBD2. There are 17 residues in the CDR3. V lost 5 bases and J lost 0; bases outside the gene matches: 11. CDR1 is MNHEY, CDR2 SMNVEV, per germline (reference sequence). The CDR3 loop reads CASSILPTSGISYEQYF. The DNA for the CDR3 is TGTGCCAGCAGTATACTACCGACTAGCGGAATCTCCTACGAGCAGTACTTC.

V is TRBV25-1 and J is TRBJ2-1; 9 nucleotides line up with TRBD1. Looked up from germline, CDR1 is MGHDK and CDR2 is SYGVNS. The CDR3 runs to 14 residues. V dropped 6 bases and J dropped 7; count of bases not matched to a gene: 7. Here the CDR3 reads CASRKDRGMNEQFF. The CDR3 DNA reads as TGTGCCAGCAGGAAGGACAGGGGTATGAATGAGCAGTTCTTC.

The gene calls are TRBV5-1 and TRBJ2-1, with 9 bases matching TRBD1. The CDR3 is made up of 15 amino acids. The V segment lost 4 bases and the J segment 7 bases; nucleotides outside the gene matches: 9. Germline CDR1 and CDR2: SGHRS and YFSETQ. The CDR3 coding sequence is TGCGCCAGCAGCGAAGGGGACAGGGAGACGAATGAGCAGTTCTTC. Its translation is CASSEGDRETNEQFF.

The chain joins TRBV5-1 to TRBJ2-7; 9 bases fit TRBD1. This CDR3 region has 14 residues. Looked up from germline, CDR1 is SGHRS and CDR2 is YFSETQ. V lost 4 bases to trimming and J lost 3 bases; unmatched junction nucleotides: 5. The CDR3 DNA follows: TGCGCCAGCAGCCCCCCGGGACAGGGCTACGAGCAGTACTTC. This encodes CASSPPGQGYEQYF.

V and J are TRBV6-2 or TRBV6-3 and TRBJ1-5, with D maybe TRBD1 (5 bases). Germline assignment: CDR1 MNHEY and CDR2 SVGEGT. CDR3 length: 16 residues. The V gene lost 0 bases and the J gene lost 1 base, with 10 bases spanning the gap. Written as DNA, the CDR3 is TGTGCCAGCAGTTACTCGGGAGGGACGAGCAATCAGCCCCAGCATTTT. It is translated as CASSYSGGTSNQPQHF.

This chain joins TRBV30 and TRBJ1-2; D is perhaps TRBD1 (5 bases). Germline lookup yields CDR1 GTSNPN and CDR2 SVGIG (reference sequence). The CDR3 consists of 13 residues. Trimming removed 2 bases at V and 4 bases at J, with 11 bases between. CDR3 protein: CAWSPDSLYGYTF. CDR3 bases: TGTGCCTGGAGTCCAGACAGCCTCTATGGCTACACCTTC.

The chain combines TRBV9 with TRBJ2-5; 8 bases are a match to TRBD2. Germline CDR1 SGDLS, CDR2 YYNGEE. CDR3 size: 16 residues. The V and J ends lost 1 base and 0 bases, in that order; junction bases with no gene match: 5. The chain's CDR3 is CASSVTERGYQETQYF. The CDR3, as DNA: TGTGCCAGCAGCGTAACCGAGCGGGGGTACCAAGAGACCCAGTACTTC.

The CDR3 sequence: CASSLAPGQGAVNEQFF. DNA for the CDR3: TGCGCCAGCAGCTTGGCACCGGGACAGGGGGCAGTCAATGAGCAGTTCTTC. The V call is TRBV5-1, the J call TRBJ2-1; 12 positions agree with TRBD1. The CDR3 covers 17 residues. Germline CDR1 and CDR2: SGHRS and YFSETQ. V was clipped by 0 bases and J by 6 bases; unmatched bases: 7.

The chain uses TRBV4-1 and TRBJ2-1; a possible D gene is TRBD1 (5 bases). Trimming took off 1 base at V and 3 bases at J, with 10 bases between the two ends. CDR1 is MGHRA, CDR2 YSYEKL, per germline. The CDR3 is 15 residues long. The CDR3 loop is CASSQVWGDYNEQFF. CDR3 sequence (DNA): TGCGCCAGCAGCCAAGTCTGGGGCGACTACAATGAGCAGTTCTTC.

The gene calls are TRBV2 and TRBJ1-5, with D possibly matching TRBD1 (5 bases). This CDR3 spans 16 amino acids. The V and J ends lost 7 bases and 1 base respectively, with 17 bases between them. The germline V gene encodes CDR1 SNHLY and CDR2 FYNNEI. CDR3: CASNAPGGMSNQPQHF. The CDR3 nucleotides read TGTGCCAGCAACGCCCCGGGGGGAATGAGCAATCAGCCCCAGCATTTT.

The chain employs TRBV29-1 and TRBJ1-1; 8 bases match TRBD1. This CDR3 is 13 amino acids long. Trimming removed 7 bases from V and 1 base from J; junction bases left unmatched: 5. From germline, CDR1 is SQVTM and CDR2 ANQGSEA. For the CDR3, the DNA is TGCAGCGGCGACAGGGGAAGGAACACTGAAGCTTTCTTT. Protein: CSGDRGRNTEAFF. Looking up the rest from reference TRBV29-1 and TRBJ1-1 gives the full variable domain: SAVISQKPSRDICQRGTSLTIQCQVDSQVTMMFWYRQQPGQSLTLIATANQGSEATYESGFVIDKFPISRPNLTFSTLTVSNMSPEDSSIYLCSGDRGRNTEAFFGQGTRLTVV.

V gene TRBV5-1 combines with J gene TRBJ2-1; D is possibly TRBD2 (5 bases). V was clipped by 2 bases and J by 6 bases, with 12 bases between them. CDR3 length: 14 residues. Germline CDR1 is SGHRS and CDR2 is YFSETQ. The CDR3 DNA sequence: TGCGCCAGCAGCTTCGGGGTGGGTGGCAATGAGCAGTTCTTC. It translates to CASSFGVGGNEQFF.

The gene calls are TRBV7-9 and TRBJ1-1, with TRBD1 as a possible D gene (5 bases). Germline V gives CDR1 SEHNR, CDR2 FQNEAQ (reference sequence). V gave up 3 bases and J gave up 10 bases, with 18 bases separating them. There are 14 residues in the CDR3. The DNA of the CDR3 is TGTGCCAGCAGCTTTTTGGGGGGAAATGGGGCAGCTTTCTTT. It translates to CASSFLGGNGAAFF.

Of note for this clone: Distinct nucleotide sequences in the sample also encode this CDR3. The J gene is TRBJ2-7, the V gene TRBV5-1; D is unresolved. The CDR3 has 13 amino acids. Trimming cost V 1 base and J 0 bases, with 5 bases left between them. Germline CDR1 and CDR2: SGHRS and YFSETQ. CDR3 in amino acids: CASSLTSSYEQYF. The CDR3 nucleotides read TGCGCCAGCAGCTTGACAAGCTCCTACGAGCAGTACTTC.

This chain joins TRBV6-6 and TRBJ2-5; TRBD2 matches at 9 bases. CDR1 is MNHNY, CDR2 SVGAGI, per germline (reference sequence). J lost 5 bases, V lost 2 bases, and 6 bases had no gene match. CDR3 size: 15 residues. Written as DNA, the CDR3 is TGTGCCAGCAGTTACGCAGCGGGGGGCCTGGAGACCCAGTACTTC. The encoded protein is CASSYAAGGLETQYF.

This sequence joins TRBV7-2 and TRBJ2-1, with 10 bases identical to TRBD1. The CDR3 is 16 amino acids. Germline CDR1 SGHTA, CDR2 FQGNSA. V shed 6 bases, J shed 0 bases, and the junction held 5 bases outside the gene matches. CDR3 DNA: TGTGCCAGCAGAACCGACAGGGGGCCCTCCTACAATGAGCAGTTCTTC. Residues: CASRTDRGPSYNEQFF.

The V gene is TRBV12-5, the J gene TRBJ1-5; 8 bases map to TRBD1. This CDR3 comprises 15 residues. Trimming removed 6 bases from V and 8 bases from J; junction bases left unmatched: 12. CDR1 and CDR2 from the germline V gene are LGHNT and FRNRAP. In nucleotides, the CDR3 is TGTGCTAGTGGCAGGGGGCATACCCGGGAAGAGCCCCAGCATTTT. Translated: CASGRGHTREEPQHF.

CDR3 bases: TGTGCCAGCGGAATCTACGGGGGGGGAAGAGGAAATGAGCAGTTCTTC. This sequence encodes CASGIYGGGRGNEQFF. The chain employs TRBV11-2 and TRBJ2-1; 8 bases line up with TRBD2. CDR1 is SGHAT and CDR2 is FQNNGV in the germline V gene. The CDR3 has 16 residues. V lost 8 bases, J lost 7 bases, and 16 bases stayed unmatched. Full variable domain (missing parts from reference TRBV11-2 and TRBJ2-1): EAGVAQSPRYKIIEKRQSVAFWCNPISGHATLYWYQQILGQGPKLLIQFQNNGVVDDSQLPKDRFSAERLKGVDSTLKIQPAKLEDSAVYLCASGIYGGGRGNEQFFGPGTRLTVL.